This passage covers 21 T cell receptor beta chains from one sample sequenced in a study of T-cell reconstitution after alpha-beta-depleted transplantation in children. Researchers prepared the TCRbeta library using unique molecular identifiers, the study reports. TCRdb fed the PCR reads into MiXCR, producing one record per CDR3 protein. The sample lists about 340,000 distinct CDR3 sequences; roughly 17% were seen once. The sample was PBMCs, mostly from graft donor cells, taken 360 days after TCRalphabeta/CD19-depleted stem cell transplant. The receptors were sampled from a male patient aged 2 to 10 who had a stem cell transplant for acute lymphoblastic leukemia, so the T cells may come from the graft donor.

The chain links TRBV29-1 to TRBJ2-1, with D uncertain. This CDR3 region has 14 residues. CDR1 is SQVTM, CDR2 ANQGSEA, per germline. In DNA form, the CDR3 reads TGCAGTGGGTTCGGGCTTGGCCCCTACAATGAGCAGTTCTTC. Protein sequence: CSGFGLGPYNEQFF.

This clonotype was detected only a few times. The chain joins TRBV28 to TRBJ2-1; D is tentatively TRBD1 or TRBD2 (7 bases each). This CDR3 has 15 amino acids. The V end lost 4 bases, the J end lost 3 bases, and 13 bases lay between the germline ends. The germline V gene encodes CDR1 MDHEN and CDR2 SYDVKM. The chain's CDR3 is CASSSQGGFYNEQFF. In DNA form, the CDR3 reads TGTGCCAGCAGTTCCCAGGGGGGGTTCTACAATGAGCAGTTCTTC.

This clonotype was detected many times. J is TRBJ2-7 and V is TRBV28, with D perhaps matching TRBD2 (10 bases). CDR1 is MDHEN, CDR2 SYDVKM, per germline. The CDR3 consists of 20 residues. The germline V and J ends were trimmed by 1 base and 2 bases, with 27 bases remaining between them. CDR3 amino acids: CASSLFLTGGTGLAAYEQYF. The CDR3 DNA sequence: TGTGCCAGCAGTTTATTCCTGACAGGGGGGACCGGACTAGCGGCCTACGAGCAGTACTTC.

This clonotype came up a few times. V and J are TRBV20-1 and TRBJ1-6; the D gene is possibly TRBD1 (5 bases). Germline V gene lookup returns CDR1 DFQATT and CDR2 SNEGSKA (reference sequence). Trimming cost V 3 bases and J 8 bases, with 11 bases left between them. The CDR3 sequence is 13 residues long. Here the CDR3 DNA reads TGCAGTGCTAGTCCCGGGACGGATTCACCCCTCCACTTT. Translation: CSASPGTDSPLHF.

The table lists this clonotype with many counts. This chain joins TRBV9 and TRBJ2-5; no firm D call. V dropped 0 bases and J dropped 4 bases, with 10 bases sitting between them. The V gene's germline CDR1 is SGDLS and CDR2 YYNGEE. The CDR3 length is 14 residues. The CDR3 nucleotides read TGTGCCAGCAGCGTAGATCTATACCGAGAGACCCAGTACTTC. Its protein product is CASSVDLYRETQYF.

This clonotype has more than one count but fewer than ten. This sequence joins TRBV5-1 and TRBJ2-4; 8 nucleotides agree with TRBD1. Germline V gene lookup returns CDR1 SGHRS and CDR2 YFSETQ. J gave up 6 bases and V 4 bases, and 9 bases lay outside the gene matches. The CDR3 sequence is 15 residues long. CDR3 amino acids: CASSGPGGAGNIQYF. CDR3 DNA sequence: TGCGCCAGCAGCGGGCCAGGGGGCGCTGGAAACATTCAGTACTTC.

This clonotype was picked up a small number of times. The chain carries TRBV28 and TRBJ2-3; 7 nucleotides align to TRBD2. Germline trimming cut 3 bases from V and 3 bases from J; bases unmatched to any gene: 15. Germline V CDR1 and CDR2: MDHEN, SYDVKM. The CDR3 has 18 residues. CDR3 loop: CASSFESGRAGATDTQYF. DNA for the CDR3: TGTGCCAGCAGTTTCGAATCGGGGAGGGCGGGTGCGACAGATACGCAGTATTTT.

This clonotype was counted ten times or more. The chain combines TRBV5-1 with TRBJ2-7, with 8 bases identical to TRBD1. V shed 5 bases and J 2 bases; nucleotides not matched to a gene: 9. CDR3 size: 15 residues. Looked up from germline, CDR1 is SGHRS and CDR2 is YFSETQ. The CDR3 DNA follows: TGCGCCAGCAGAGGATCCACAGGGGGTACCTACGAGCAGTACTTC. Its translation is CASRGSTGGTYEQYF.

This chain uses TRBV12-3 or TRBV12-4 with TRBJ2-7, with D possibly matching TRBD2 (7 bases). Trimming left V 3 bases short and J 5 bases short, with 11 bases between. This CDR3 has 13 amino acids. The CDR3 DNA reads as TGTGCCAGCAGTTTGGGGGGGCGAGACGAGCAGTACTTC. It translates to CASSLGGRDEQYF.

V and J are TRBV28 and TRBJ1-1; a possible D gene is TRBD1 (5 bases). The CDR3 runs to 15 residues. V lost 2 bases and J 4 bases, leaving 14 bases between the germline ends. Germline lookup yields CDR1 MDHEN and CDR2 SYDVKM. The CDR3 is CASSLREGGTTEAFF. CDR3 coding DNA: TGTGCCAGCAGTTTACGTGAGGGCGGGACCACTGAAGCTTTCTTT. The full variable domain, in which reference TRBV28 and TRBJ1-1 provide the parts outside the CDR3, is DVKVTQSSRYLVKRTGEKVFLECVQDMDHENMFWYRQDPGLGLRLIYFSYDVKMKEKGDIPEGYSVSREKKERFSLILESASTNQTSMYLCASSLREGGTTEAFFGQGTRLTVV.

This clonotype was seen more than once but under ten times. The rearrangement uses TRBV5-5 and TRBJ2-2; D unclear. From germline, CDR1 is SGHKS and CDR2 YYEKEE (reference sequence). The V end was cut by 4 bases, the J end by 1 base, with 8 bases between. The CDR3 is 14 residues long. The DNA of the CDR3 is TGTGCCAGCAGCCCCGCATTGAACACCGGGGAGCTGTTTTTT. Translated: CASSPALNTGELFF.

This clonotype was counted only a few times. The chain has TRBV10-3 and TRBJ2-7, with 8 nucleotides matching TRBD2. CDR3 length equals 13 residues. V dropped 11 bases and J dropped 2; count of bases not matched to a gene: 8. Germline V gene data show CDR1 as ENHRY and CDR2 as SYGVKD. The CDR3 reads CAPRTSCAYEQYF. The CDR3 DNA is TGTGCCCCCAGGACTAGCTGTGCCTACGAGCAGTACTTC.

This clonotype was seen ten or more times. This sequence joins TRBV12-3 or TRBV12-4 and TRBJ2-3, with a weak D call TRBD1 (5 bases). Trimming pared 3 bases from V and 2 bases from J, leaving 15 bases between. The length of the CDR3 is 16 residues. CDR3 loop: CASSLGRPWATDTQYF. CDR3 in DNA: TGTGCCAGCAGTTTGGGGCGGCCTTGGGCCACAGATACGCAGTATTTT.

This clonotype occurred a few times. The rearrangement joins TRBV11-2 to TRBJ1-6; TRBD1 aligns across 7 bases. The CDR3 consists of 14 residues. CDR1 is SGHAT, CDR2 FQNNGV, per germline. V lost 2 bases to trimming and J lost 7 bases; unmatched junction nucleotides: 2. The CDR3 sequence is CASSLLQGNSPLHF. The CDR3, as DNA: TGTGCCAGCAGCTTATTACAGGGGAATTCACCCCTCCACTTT.

The rearrangement links TRBV7-8 to TRBJ1-1; perhaps TRBD1 as D (5 bases). In germline, CDR1 is SGHVS, CDR2 FQNEAQ. V lost 0 bases and J 0 bases, leaving 8 bases between the germline ends. The CDR3 is 15 residues long. CDR3 loop: CASSLAVRVNTEAFF. As DNA, the CDR3 is TGTGCCAGCAGCTTAGCAGTCAGGGTGAACACTGAAGCTTTCTTT.

This clonotype has ten or more counts. The chain combines TRBV4-3 with TRBJ2-3; D uncertain. The CDR3 has 15 amino acids. The ends were cut back, 1 base at V and 6 bases at J, with 14 bases in the middle. Germline assignment: CDR1 LGHNA and CDR2 YSLEER. The CDR3 nucleotides are TGCGCCAGCAGCCAAGGACCCTACCGCTCGGATACGCAGTATTTT. As protein: CASSQGPYRSDTQYF.

The gene calls are TRBV9 and TRBJ2-2; 8 nucleotides agree with TRBD2. Germline V gives CDR1 SGDLS, CDR2 YYNGEE. The CDR3 runs 17 residues. Unmatched junction bases numbered 5, after V lost 0 bases and J lost 1 base. The CDR3 DNA is TGTGCCAGCAGCGTAGCTCGTCTAGCGGGGAACACCGGGGAGCTGTTTTTT. This sequence encodes CASSVARLAGNTGELFF.

This chain uses TRBV20-1 with TRBJ2-1; 9 bases map to TRBD2. This CDR3 contains 12 residues. Germline loops: CDR1 DFQATT, CDR2 SNEGSKA (reference sequence). Losses at the gene ends were 1 base for V and 14 bases for J; bases not matched to a gene: 6. The CDR3 DNA follows: TGCAGTGCTAGAGTTCTTAGCGGGAGTGAGTTCTTC. It specifies CSARVLSGSEFF.

This clonotype turned up a few times. This chain uses TRBV6-1 with TRBJ2-5; no definite D call. The CDR3 loop spans 15 amino acids. Looked up from germline, CDR1 is MNHNS and CDR2 is SASEGT. V was pared by 5 bases and J by 5 bases, with 18 bases between. The CDR3 loop is CASSQQPIASETQYF. CDR3 in DNA: TGTGCCAGCAGTCAACAACCTATCGCATCGGAGACCCAGTACTTC.

The V call is TRBV5-1, the J call TRBJ1-1, with a weak D call TRBD1 (5 bases). CDR3 size: 14 residues. Looked up from germline, CDR1 is SGHRS and CDR2 is YFSETQ. V shed 7 bases and J shed 6 bases, with 19 bases lying between them. This chain's CDR3 is CASSWGHLNAEAFF. The CDR3 DNA reads as TGCGCCAGCTCCTGGGGCCACCTCAACGCTGAAGCTTTCTTT. The full variable domain, with the rest looked up from reference TRBV5-1 and TRBJ1-1, is KAGVTQTPRYLIKTRGQQVTLSCSPISGHRSVSWYQQTPGQGLQFLFEYFSETQRNKGNFPGRFSGRQFSNSRSEMNVSTLELGDSALYLCASSWGHLNAEAFFGQGTRLTVV.

Ten or more counts support this clonotype. The rearrangement links TRBV7-2 to TRBJ2-3; 13 bases match TRBD2. CDR3 length: 16 residues. Germline V gene sequence: CDR1 SGHTA, CDR2 FQGNSA. Unmatched junction bases numbered 4, after V lost 3 bases and J lost 4 bases. This CDR3 is CASSFRLAGGPDTQYF. The CDR3 nucleotides read TGTGCCAGCAGCTTCCGACTAGCGGGAGGTCCAGATACGCAGTATTTT. The variable domain in full, with the rest retrieved from reference TRBV7-2 and TRBJ2-3, is GAGVSQSPSNKVTEKGKDVELRCDPISGHTALYWYRQSLGQGLEFLIYFQGNSAPDKSGLPSDRFSAERTGGSVSTLTIQRTQQEDSAVYLCASSFRLAGGPDTQYFGPGTRLTVL.